The clone carrying this TCR beta chain was counted once. The antigen is undetermined. The record originates from a study of T cells after posttransplantation cyclophosphamide. Per germline, CDR1 SGHTA and CDR2 FQGNSA. The trim removed 6 bases at V and 5 bases at J, leaving 4 bases unmatched. The CDR3 spans 13 residues. The study's findings and limits: TRB clonality was highly associated with recipient CMV seropositivity and reactivation. Donor CD8+ memory clones often dominated recipient blood repertoires at later times. TRB overlap between skin or GI tissue T cells and blood was limited.

Sequenced by immunoSEQ multiplex PCR; TCRdb stores in-frame clones only, minus some. Among around 9,400 clones, approximately 88% were seen once, and the ten largest hold around 4.2%. Sampled 1 year posttransplant, controls received myeloablative marrow transplants, methotrexate and a calcineurin inhibitor. The gene calls are TRBV7-2 and TRBJ2-1; 7 bases align to TRBD2. The sequence was obtained from a male patient aged 50 or older who received an allogeneic stem cell transplant from an unrelated donor, was CMV-positive, and had chronic GVHD only. Some T cells may trace back to the graft donor. The input for sequencing was PBMCs, taken about 430 days after allogeneic stem cell transplant with calcineurin inhibitor and methotrexate. The CDR3 coding sequence is TGTGCCAGCAGAGCGGGACTGAACAATGAGCAGTTCTTC. Translating it yields CASRAGLNNEQFF.